Listed here are 26 T cell receptor beta chains from one sample, sequenced in a study of tissue T cells after allogeneic stem cell transplantation. TCRdb's table, derived via immunoSEQ multiplex PCR, lists solely in-frame clones and lacks some. The table records tens of thousands of clones, roughly 73% of them present only once. The sample comprised sorted cells pooled from one or two spleens. Every receptor here comes from a pool of C57BL/6 mice in good health.

Turning to this clone: Gene labels here are mouse ones. The CDR3 end is not reached by the read, which stops 1 residue before it; the germline J gene fills it in. The chain carries TRBV23 and TRBJ2-1; the listed D gene, TRBD1, was not tested against the DNA. Germline V gene sequence: CDR1 KGHTA, CDR2 FQNQQP. The CDR3 length is 12 residues. CDR3 region: CSSSRDNAEQFF. CDR3 DNA, as far as it was read: TGCTCCAGCAGTCGGGACAATGCTGAGCAGTTC.

About this clone itself: All gene names here are mouse names. The CDR3 end is not reached by the read, which stops 1 residue before it; the germline J gene fills it in. J is TRBJ1-2 and V is TRBV13-1; D is possibly TRBD1 (6 bases). In germline, CDR1 is NSHNY, CDR2 SYGAGN. V gave up 1 base and J gave up 1 base, with 14 bases separating them. This CDR3 contains 16 residues. The CDR3 loop is CASSDSRGGGNSDYTF. The covered CDR3 bases are TGTGCCAGCAGTGATTCCAGGGGAGGGGGAAACTCCGACTACACC.

Concerning this clone itself: The genes and germline here are from mouse. The read gets to within 1 residue of the CDR3 end, and the germline J gene fills in the rest. The chain is built from TRBV19 and TRBJ2-5; possibly TRBD1 or TRBD2 for D (5 bases each). The germline V gene encodes CDR1 FNHDT and CDR2 SITEND (reference sequence). V lost 0 bases and J lost 7, with 9 bases in between. The CDR3 is 13 residues long. CDR3 DNA (partial): TGTGCCAGCAGTATAGGGGGCCGAAACACCCAGTAC. It codes for CASSIGGRNTQY. The full CDR3 reads CASSIGGRNTQYF. The complete variable domain, with remaining parts taken from reference TRBV19 and TRBJ2-5, reads GGIITQTPKFLIGQEGQKLTLKCQQNFNHDTMYWYRQDSGKGLRLIYYSITENDLQKGDLSEGYDASREKKSSFSLTVTSAQKNEMAVFLCASSIGGRNTQYFGPGTRLLVL.

A remark on this clone: Mouse gene names and germline throughout. The read stops 1 residue short of the end of the CDR3; the missing end is completed from the germline J gene. The genes are TRBV3 and TRBJ1-1, with 8 positions matching TRBD1. Germline loops: CDR1 SNHLY, CDR2 FYNGKV (reference sequence). This CDR3 contains 14 residues. V trimming: 5 bases; J trimming: 3 bases; junction bases outside the gene matches: 5. The part of the CDR3 DNA that was read is TGTGCCAGCAGCGCCGACAGGGGAGACACAGAAGTCTTC. This sequence encodes CASSADRGDTEVF. The full-length CDR3 reads as CASSADRGDTEVFF.

To note about this clone: Gene names follow the mouse nomenclature. The missing CDR3 end, 1 residue past where the read stops, is filled in from the germline J gene. The V gene is TRBV12-2, the J gene TRBJ1-6, with a tentative D call TRBD1 (5 bases). TRBJ1-6 is an ORF, with its function uncertain. The CDR3 runs to 16 residues. Germline assignment: CDR1 SGHLS and CDR2 HYDKME. V lost 0 bases and J 3 bases, leaving 11 bases between the germline ends. The CDR3 here is CASSLDGGLYNSPLYF. The sequenced part of the CDR3 DNA is TGTGCCAGCTCTCTCGACGGGGGTCTCTATAATTCGCCCCTCTAC.

As concerns this clone: The genes are named according to mouse. With the read ending 1 residue before the CDR3 end, the germline J gene is used to fill in that end. The rearrangement links TRBV31 to TRBJ2-7; tentative D call: TRBD2 (5 bases). The V gene lost 1 base and the J gene lost 0 bases, with 7 bases spanning the gap. This CDR3 has 13 amino acids. Germline V gene sequence: CDR1 GKSSPN, CDR2 SITVG. CDR3 residues: CAWSHGDSYEQYF. The sequenced part of the CDR3 DNA is TGTGCCTGGAGTCATGGGGACTCCTATGAACAGTAC.

As for this clone: Mouse gene names apply. The read is 1 residue too short to cover the CDR3 end, so that end is filled in from the germline J gene. The chain employs TRBV13-2 and TRBJ1-5; D unclear. V was pared by 3 bases and J by 0 bases, with 7 bases between. This CDR3 comprises 14 residues. In germline, CDR1 is NNHNN, CDR2 SYGAGS (reference sequence). CDR3 DNA (partial): TGTGCCAGCGGTGGCAGTAATAACAACCAGGCTCCGCTT. Translation gives CASGGSNNNQAPL. The full-length CDR3 reads as CASGGSNNNQAPLF.

About this clone itself: Gene names denote mouse genes. The read ends 1 residue shy of where the CDR3 ends; the end is completed using the germline J gene. J is TRBJ1-3 and V is TRBV13-2; D gene ambiguous. CDR3 length: 13 residues. Trimming left V 2 bases short and J 1 base short, with 4 bases between. Germline V gives CDR1 NNHNN, CDR2 SYGAGS (reference sequence). The CDR3 loop is CASGDQSGNTLYF. Incomplete CDR3 DNA: TGTGCCAGCGGTGACCAATCTGGAAATACGCTCTAT.

Details on this clone: All gene names here are mouse names. From the germline J gene comes the end of the CDR3, since the read stops 1 residue before it. V is TRBV1 and J is TRBJ2-7; D is possibly TRBD1 (6 bases). The V gene lost 1 base and the J gene lost 4 bases, with 14 bases spanning the gap. The length of the CDR3 is 15 residues. In germline, CDR1 is NSQYPW, CDR2 LRSPGD (reference sequence). Here the CDR3 reads CTCSAASLQGYEQYF. The DNA read from the CDR3 is TGCACCTGCAGTGCAGCCTCCCTACAGGGTTATGAACAGTAC.

Remarks on this clone: Each gene name is a mouse one. With the read ending 1 residue before the CDR3 end, the germline J gene is used to fill in that end. This chain joins TRBV17 and TRBJ2-7; D is unclear. The V gene lost 3 bases and the J gene lost 7 bases, with 10 bases spanning the gap. The CDR3 runs to 12 residues. The germline CDR1 and CDR2 sequences are MNHDT and YYDKIL. CDR3: CASSSGREEQYF. The sequenced part of the CDR3 DNA is TGTGCTAGCAGTAGTGGGAGAGAGGAACAGTAC.

Note on this clone: The listed genes are named as in mouse. The CDR3 loop reads CASSPTGHYEQYF. The CDR3 DNA, read in part, is TGTGCCAGCAGCCCCACAGGGCACTATGAACAGTAC. This chain links TRBV5 with TRBJ2-7, with D possibly matching TRBD1 (6 bases). The read ends 1 residue early relative to the CDR3; the germline J gene fills the gap. The CDR3 consists of 13 residues. The germline V gene has CDR1 LGHNA and CDR2 YNLKQL (reference sequence). Trimming took off 4 bases at V and 3 bases at J, with 10 bases between the two ends.

As to this clone: Mouse germline and gene names are used. The CDR3 goes on 1 residue after the read ends, and that part is filled in from the germline J gene. The rearrangement uses TRBV19 and TRBJ2-5; D possibly corresponds to TRBD2 (5 bases). Per germline, CDR1 FNHDT and CDR2 SITEND (reference sequence). V dropped 4 bases and J dropped 0 bases, with 9 bases sitting between them. The CDR3 spans 14 residues. The part of the CDR3 DNA that was read is TGTGCCAGCAGTCCGGACTTTAACCAAGACACCCAGTAC. Protein: CASSPDFNQDTQY. The complete CDR3 reads CASSPDFNQDTQYF. Variable domain in full (rest from reference TRBV19 and TRBJ2-5): GGIITQTPKFLIGQEGQKLTLKCQQNFNHDTMYWYRQDSGKGLRLIYYSITENDLQKGDLSEGYDASREKKSSFSLTVTSAQKNEMAVFLCASSPDFNQDTQYFGPGTRLLVL.

In the case of this clone: Gene labels here are mouse ones. Read data end 1 residue before the CDR3 end; the end is taken from the germline J gene. The chain is built from TRBV17 and TRBJ2-2; D remains ambiguous. The CDR3 spans 14 residues. V was shortened by 2 bases and J by 1 base, with 5 bases between the two germline ends. Germline assignment: CDR1 MNHDT and CDR2 YYDKIL. The sequenced part of the CDR3 DNA is TGTGCTAGCAGTAGATGGCAAAACACCGGGCAGCTCTAC. Amino acids: CASSRWQNTGQLY. The CDR3 reads in full as CASSRWQNTGQLYF. Complete variable domain (other parts from reference TRBV17 and TRBJ2-2): DTTVKQNPRYKLARVGKPVNLICSQTMNHDTMYWYQKKPNQAPKLLLFYYDKILNREADTFEKFQSSRPNNSFCSLYIGSAGLEYSAMYLCASSRWQNTGQLYFGEGSKLTVL.

As regards this clone: The genes are named according to mouse. The read gets to within 1 residue of the CDR3 end, and the germline J gene fills in the rest. This chain links TRBV5 with TRBJ2-7; 11 bases agree with TRBD2. The CDR3 has 15 amino acids. Germline CDR1 LGHNA, CDR2 YNLKQL (reference sequence). The V gene end was trimmed by 4 bases and the J gene end by 2 bases; junction bases not matched to a gene: 4. The CDR3 bases that were read are TGTGCCAGCAGCCCCCGGGACTGGGGGACCTATGAACAGTAC. Translation: CASSPRDWGTYEQY. The full CDR3 sequence reads CASSPRDWGTYEQYF.

As for this clone: Gene names are the mouse ones. Coverage ceases 1 residue before the CDR3 finishes, and the germline J gene fills in the end. This chain connects TRBV5 to TRBJ1-1, with D tentatively TRBD1 (6 bases). The CDR3 sequence is 12 residues long. The germline gives CDR1 LGHNA, CDR2 YNLKQL (reference sequence). The ends were cut back, 4 bases at V and 8 bases at J, with 11 bases in the middle. The CDR3 loop is CASSPDRWEVFF. CDR3 DNA (partial): TGTGCCAGCAGCCCCGACAGGTGGGAAGTCTTC.

This clone was observed a single time. Germline and genes here are mouse. The sequenced fragment ends 1 residue before the CDR3 boundary, so the rest is inferred from the germline J gene. The chain couples TRBV3 to TRBJ2-3; D is uncertain. Germline CDR1 and CDR2: SNHLY and FYNGKV (reference sequence). Deletions cut 5 bases from V and 10 bases from J, with 10 bases between. This CDR3 comprises 11 residues. CDR3 loop: CASSTDASLYF. The DNA read from the CDR3 is TGTGCCAGCAGCACGGACGCATCGCTGTAT.

Details on this clone: Any gene name here is a mouse gene name. Additional DNA sequences in this sample encode the identical CDR3. The CDR3 reads CASGEQGNSDYTF. The DNA read from the CDR3 is TGTGCCAGCGGTGAACAGGGAAACTCCGACTACACC. The J gene is TRBJ1-2, the V gene TRBV13-2, with TRBD1 as a possible D gene (6 bases). With the read ending 1 residue before the CDR3 end, the germline J gene is used to fill in that end. Deletions cut 2 bases from V and 1 base from J, with 6 bases between. The CDR3 has 13 amino acids. CDR1 is NNHNN, CDR2 SYGAGS, per germline (reference sequence).

Details on this clone: Gene names are the mouse ones. The CDR3 end lies 1 residue beyond the end of the read and is filled in from the germline J gene. This rearrangement joins TRBV3 to TRBJ2-7; 7 nucleotides agree with TRBD1. The CDR3 spans 12 residues. The J segment lost 4 bases and the V segment lost 4 bases, leaving 1 base of the junction unmatched. Germline CDR1 SNHLY, CDR2 FYNGKV (reference sequence). The CDR3 sequence is CASSSGQYEQYF. The covered CDR3 bases are TGTGCCAGCAGCTCGGGACAGTATGAACAGTAC.

As concerns this clone: Mouse names are used for the genes. CDR3 sequence: CASSDAGRVFF. Incomplete CDR3 DNA: TGTGCCAGCAGTGATGCGGGGCGGGTCTTC. The gene calls are TRBV13-1 and TRBJ1-1; the D gene is possibly TRBD1 (5 bases). Coverage ceases 1 residue before the CDR3 finishes, and the germline J gene fills in the end. V was trimmed by 0 bases and J by 11 bases, leaving 8 bases between them. CDR1 and CDR2 (germline): NSHNY, SYGAGN. The CDR3 has 11 residues.

On this clone itself: Gene and germline names: mouse. The CDR3 goes on 1 residue after the read ends, and that part is filled in from the germline J gene. The chain links TRBV13-2 to TRBJ1-5; TRBD1 matches 7 bases. V was clipped by 0 bases and J by 8 bases; unmatched bases: 2. CDR1 is NNHNN and CDR2 is SYGAGS in the germline V gene (reference sequence). This CDR3 region has 13 residues. The CDR3 protein is CASGDEGAEAPLF. The CDR3 DNA, read in part, is TGTGCCAGCGGTGATGAGGGGGCGGAGGCTCCGCTT.

The sample holds a few counts of this clone. Here the gene names and germline are mouse. The DNA ends 1 residue before the CDR3 does, and the rest of the CDR3 is filled in from the germline J gene. The V call is TRBV17, the J call TRBJ1-2; D unclear. V lost 3 bases and J lost 0, with 8 bases in between. The CDR3 is made up of 14 amino acids. Per germline, CDR1 MNHDT and CDR2 YYDKIL. CDR3 region: CASSRVNANSDYTF. The sequenced part of the CDR3 DNA is TGTGCTAGCAGTAGGGTCAATGCAAACTCCGACTACACC. Based on the CDR3 plus reference TRBV17 and TRBJ1-2, the full variable domain is DTTVKQNPRYKLARVGKPVNLICSQTMNHDTMYWYQKKPNQAPKLLLFYYDKILNREADTFEKFQSSRPNNSFCSLYIGSAGLEYSAMYLCASSRVNANSDYTFGSGTRLLVI.

In regard to this clone: Gene names refer to mouse genes. The missing CDR3 end, 1 residue past where the read stops, is filled in from the germline J gene. The gene calls are TRBV31 and TRBJ1-6; TRBD1 agrees at 7 bases. TRBJ1-6 is given ORF status, its function remaining uncertain. Germline V lookup: CDR1 GKSSPN, CDR2 SITVG. The CDR3 spans 16 residues. The V gene end was trimmed by 0 bases and the J gene end by 3 bases; junction bases not matched to a gene: 5. The CDR3 DNA, read in part, is TGTGCCTGGAGTCTGGAGACAGGGAACTATAATTCGCCCCTCTAC. It yields the protein CAWSLETGNYNSPLY. The CDR3, in full, reads CAWSLETGNYNSPLYF.

The count of this clone is one. All gene names here are mouse names. Coverage ceases 1 residue before the CDR3 finishes, and the germline J gene fills in the end. The rearrangement joins TRBV12-1 to TRBJ2-5; maybe TRBD2 (5 bases). This CDR3 is built from 13 residues. Trimming took 0 bases from V and 6 from J, leaving 9 bases between them. CDR1 is SGHSN and CDR2 is HYEKVE in the germline V gene. The CDR3 spells CASSLGWEDTQYF. The DNA read from the CDR3 is TGTGCCAGCTCTCTCGGCTGGGAGGACACCCAGTAC.

About this clone itself: Germline and genes: mouse. The CDR3 end falls 1 residue outside the read, so it is completed with the germline J gene. The chain joins TRBV3 to TRBJ2-5; 7 nucleotides agree with TRBD2. J lost 6 bases, V lost 1 base, and 7 bases had no gene match. Germline CDR1 is SNHLY and CDR2 is FYNGKV (reference sequence). The CDR3 runs to 15 residues. The CDR3 spells CASSLDWGESDTQYF. CDR3 DNA (partial): TGTGCCAGCAGCTTAGACTGGGGAGAGTCGGACACCCAGTAC.

Points on this clone: All gene names here are mouse names. The sequenced fragment ends 1 residue before the CDR3 boundary, so the rest is inferred from the germline J gene. The V gene is TRBV26, the J gene TRBJ2-2; D not certain. CDR3 length: 13 residues. Trimming left V 5 bases short and J 4 bases short, with 8 bases between. Germline lookup yields CDR1 KGHPV and CDR2 FQNQEV (reference sequence). The CDR3 DNA, read in part, is TGTGCCAGCAGTGGGGTGGGCACCGGGCAGCTCTAC. This codes for CASSGVGTGQLY. The whole CDR3 sequence is CASSGVGTGQLYF.

A word on this clone: Genes and germline are mouse. The read halts 1 residue ahead of the CDR3 end, with the missing end drawn from the germline J gene. The chain links TRBV13-2 to TRBJ2-4; 8 bases agree with TRBD2. V was clipped by 0 bases and J by 6 bases; unmatched bases: 3. The CDR3 length is 14 residues. Germline V gives CDR1 NNHNN, CDR2 SYGAGS (reference sequence). The covered CDR3 bases are TGTGCCAGCGGTGATGGCTGGGGGGAGAACACCTTGTAC. Its translation: CASGDGWGENTLY. The entire CDR3 protein is CASGDGWGENTLYF.